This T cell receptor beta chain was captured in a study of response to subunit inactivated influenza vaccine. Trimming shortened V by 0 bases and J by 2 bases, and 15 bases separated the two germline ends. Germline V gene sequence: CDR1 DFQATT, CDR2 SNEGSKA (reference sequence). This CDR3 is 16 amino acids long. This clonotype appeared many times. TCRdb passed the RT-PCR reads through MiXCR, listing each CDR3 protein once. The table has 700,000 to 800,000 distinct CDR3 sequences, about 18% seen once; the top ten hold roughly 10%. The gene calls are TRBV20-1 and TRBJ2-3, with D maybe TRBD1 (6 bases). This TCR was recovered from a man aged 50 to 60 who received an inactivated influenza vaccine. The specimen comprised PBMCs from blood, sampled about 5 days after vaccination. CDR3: CSARDLRQGNTDTQYF. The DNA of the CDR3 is TGCAGTGCTAGAGATCTTCGGCAGGGGAACACAGATACGCAGTATTTT.